The next 21 T cell receptor beta chains were all read from a single sample in a study of regulatory T cells in long-lasting Graves disease. Regarding time point: persistent/refractory GD, antithyroid drugs over 5 years with positive TRAb. The TCR library was made from RNA that had been extracted from PBMCs in TRIzol. TCR beta libraries were built with iRepertoire HTBI primers and Arm-PCR of CDR3 regions. TCRdb independently ran MiXCR on the multiplex PCR reads; one entry per CDR3 protein. Of 400,000 to 500,000 distinct CDR3 sequences in the sample, under 25% were seen once. Sequences were derived from peripheral blood mononuclear cells (PBMCs), sampled when the disease was refractory, from a patient treated with antithyroid drugs. The receptor source for this set is a female donor with Graves disease.

This clonotype was seen ten or more times. V usage is TRBV28 and J usage is TRBJ1-4, with a possible D match to TRBD1 (5 bases). Germline V gene lookup returns CDR1 MDHEN and CDR2 SYDVKM. Trimming cost V 4 bases and J 5 bases, with 11 bases left between them. CDR3 length equals 14 residues. The CDR3 nucleotides are TGTGCCAGCAGTTCCCCCCAGGGAAATGAAAAACTGTTTTTT. Protein product: CASSSPQGNEKLFF.

The gene calls are TRBV5-1 and TRBJ1-2, with 9 bases lining up with TRBD1. The CDR3 is made up of 16 amino acids. The germline CDR1 and CDR2 sequences are SGHRS and YFSETQ. V was clipped by 1 base and J by 5 bases; unmatched bases: 9. The CDR3, as DNA: TGCGCCAGCAGCTTGACTCCCAGGGACAGGGCTTATGGCTACACCTTC. It encodes CASSLTPRDRAYGYTF.

This chain links TRBV30 with TRBJ1-4; D remains ambiguous. V lost 1 base to trimming and J lost 5 bases, with 14 bases between them. CDR1 is GTSNPN, CDR2 SVGIG, per germline (reference sequence). There are 15 residues in the CDR3. DNA for the CDR3: TGTGCCTGGAGTGACCTTAGGAGACAAAATGAAAAACTGTTTTTT. The encoded protein is CAWSDLRRQNEKLFF. Full variable domain (missing parts from reference TRBV30 and TRBJ1-4): SQTIHQWPATLVQPVGSPLSLECTVEGTSNPNLYWYRQAAGRGLQLLFYSVGIGQISSEVPQNLSASRPQDRQFILSSKKLLLSDSGFYLCAWSDLRRQNEKLFFGSGTQLSVL.

V is TRBV12-3 or TRBV12-4 and J is TRBJ1-6, with TRBD1 identical over 11 bases. The CDR3 totals 14 residues. V lost 3 bases to trimming and J lost 9 bases; unmatched junction nucleotides: 1. For the CDR3, the DNA is TGTGCCAGCAGTTTCGGACAGGGGGCTTCACCCCTCCACTTT. Translating gives CASSFGQGASPLHF.

A few counts support this clonotype. The V and J genes are TRBV7-6 and TRBJ1-6; tentative D call: TRBD1 (5 bases). The germline V gene has CDR1 SGHVS and CDR2 FNYEAQ. The CDR3 consists of 16 residues. Deletions cut 1 base from V and 7 bases from J, with 14 bases between. This CDR3 reads CASSLGAGRRNSPLHF. DNA of the CDR3: TGTGCCAGCAGCTTAGGGGCAGGGAGACGAAATTCACCCCTCCACTTT.

Comments on this clonotype: A clone one base away is much larger, so this may be a read error. The chain's CDR3 is CANSPYHTNTEAFF. The CDR3 DNA sequence: TGTGCCAACAGTCCCTATCATACGAACACTGAAGCTTTCTTT. The gene calls are TRBV6-1 and TRBJ1-1; D is unresolved. CDR3 length equals 14 residues. Germline values: CDR1 MNHNS, CDR2 SASEGT.

This clonotype was recorded many times. The chain recombines TRBV2 with TRBJ2-1; D remains unclear. V was cut by 10 bases and J by 5 bases, with 9 bases left in between. CDR1 and CDR2 from the germline V gene are SNHLY and FYNNEI. This CDR3 is 11 amino acids long. CDR3 residues: CATSQHNEQFF. CDR3 nucleotides: TGTGCCACGTCACAGCACAATGAGCAGTTCTTC.

The table lists this clonotype with many counts. The CDR3 nucleotides read TGCAGCGTTGTTAGGGTCCATACCGGGGAGCTGTTTTTT. It specifies CSVVRVHTGELFF. J is TRBJ2-2 and V is TRBV29-1; no definite D call. The V gene lost 4 bases and the J gene lost 5 bases, with 11 bases spanning the gap. The CDR3 consists of 13 residues. The V gene's germline CDR1 is SQVTM and CDR2 ANQGSEA.

The rearrangement links TRBV28 to TRBJ2-7, with D maybe TRBD2 (6 bases). V was trimmed by 9 bases and J by 3 bases, leaving 15 bases between them. CDR1 and CDR2 from the germline V gene are MDHEN and SYDVKM. This CDR3 spans 13 amino acids. CDR3 protein: CASLRAGIYEQYF. The CDR3, as DNA: TGTGCCAGTCTCAGAGCGGGTATCTACGAGCAGTACTTC.

This clonotype was detected only once. The chain has TRBV6-1 and TRBJ2-1; no definite D call. The CDR3 is 14 amino acids. V was shortened by 8 bases and J by 5 bases, with 16 bases between the two germline ends. Per the germline V gene, CDR1 is MNHNS and CDR2 is SASEGT. CDR3 DNA sequence: TGTGCCAGCTGGACGGTCCCCCAACACAATGAGCAGTTCTTC. Its protein product is CASWTVPQHNEQFF.

This clonotype occurred a few times. The chain couples TRBV25-1 to TRBJ2-2, with 11 nucleotides matching TRBD2. Germline V CDR1 and CDR2: MGHDK, SYGVNS. V lost 7 bases and J lost 5; bases outside the gene matches: 9. The CDR3 has 16 amino acids. CDR3 amino acids: CASTEGLAGGTGELFF. The CDR3 DNA is TGTGCCAGCACCGAAGGGCTAGCGGGAGGAACCGGGGAGCTGTTTTTT.

This chain joins TRBV5-1 and TRBJ2-7; 10 positions match TRBD1. This CDR3 region has 15 residues. Trimming took 0 bases from V and 3 from J; bases not matched to a gene: 3. From germline, CDR1 is SGHRS and CDR2 YFSETQ. CDR3 sequence reads: CASSLDWTGGYEQYF. In DNA, the CDR3 is TGCGCCAGCAGCTTGGATTGGACAGGGGGCTACGAGCAGTACTTC.

Many counts were recorded for this clonotype. V usage is TRBV2 and J usage is TRBJ2-7, with TRBD1 matching over 7 bases. The CDR3 sequence is 15 residues long. J gave up 0 bases and V 7 bases, and 9 bases lay outside the gene matches. Germline assignment: CDR1 SNHLY and CDR2 FYNNEI. In DNA, the CDR3 is TGTGCCAGCACCAAAACAGGGGTCGGCTCCTACGAGCAGTACTTC. The encoded protein is CASTKTGVGSYEQYF.

The chain employs TRBV28 and TRBJ1-2; the match to TRBD1 covers 7 bases. With 6 bases clipped from V and 4 bases from J, the junction kept 17 bases outside the gene matches. Germline CDR1 MDHEN, CDR2 SYDVKM. This CDR3 is built from 17 residues. The CDR3 nucleotides are TGTGCCAGCAGGGGGGGACTAGCGGGACAGACTGGCTATGGCTACACCTTC. It codes for CASRGGLAGQTGYGYTF.

The chain employs TRBV29-1 and TRBJ2-7; D is possibly TRBD2 (6 bases). Germline-derived CDR1 and CDR2 are SQVTM and ANQGSEA. The CDR3 consists of 11 residues. Trimming pared 8 bases from V and 1 base from J, leaving 9 bases between. CDR3 protein: CSPGVSYEQYF. The CDR3, as DNA: TGCAGCCCGGGGGTTTCCTACGAGCAGTACTTC.

This clonotype was detected many times. The chain couples TRBV28 to TRBJ1-2, with D possibly matching TRBD1 (6 bases). Germline V gene data show CDR1 as MDHEN and CDR2 as SYDVKM. V lost 6 bases, J lost 2 bases, and 7 bases lay in between. The CDR3 is 12 amino acids. In DNA, the CDR3 is TGTGCCAGCAGAACAGGGAACTATGGCTACACCTTC. Translated, it gives CASRTGNYGYTF.

A few counts support this clonotype. The V and J genes are TRBV7-8 and TRBJ2-3, with a possible D match to TRBD2 (6 bases). Per the germline V gene, CDR1 is SGHVS and CDR2 is FQNEAQ. Trimming took off 1 base at V and 0 bases at J, with 14 bases between the two ends. There are 17 residues in the CDR3. The CDR3 DNA is TGTGCCAGCAGCTTAGTGTTTCGGGGAGGAAGCACAGATACGCAGTATTTT. This sequence encodes CASSLVFRGGSTDTQYF.

This clonotype appeared many times. The chain combines TRBV7-9 with TRBJ1-1; D is ambiguous. Trimming shortened V by 5 bases and J by 0 bases, and 7 bases separated the two germline ends. Germline V CDR1 and CDR2: SEHNR, FQNEAQ (reference sequence). The CDR3 runs to 13 residues. CDR3 sequence: CASSANMNTEAFF. In nucleotides, the CDR3 is TGTGCCAGCAGCGCCAACATGAACACTGAAGCTTTCTTT. Drawing the rest from reference TRBV7-9 and TRBJ1-1, the complete variable domain is DTGVSQNPRHKITKRGQNVTFRCDPISEHNRLYWYRQTLGQGPEFLTYFQNEAQLEKSRLLSDRFSAERPKGSFSTLEIQRTEQGDSAMYLCASSANMNTEAFFGQGTRLTVV.

Points on this clonotype: Just one base apart from a much larger clone, this may be a read error. The V gene is TRBV12-3 or TRBV12-4, the J gene TRBJ2-5; D is tentatively TRBD1 or TRBD2 (7 bases each). The CDR3 consists of 12 residues. Trimming pared 6 bases from V and 7 bases from J, leaving 12 bases between. In nucleotides, the CDR3 is TGTGCCAGCAGCCTCAGGGGGGGGACCCAGTACTTC. This sequence encodes CASSLRGGTQYF.

This clonotype was observed a few times. The genes are TRBV9 and TRBJ2-2; TRBD2 might be the D (6 bases). Trimming stripped 0 bases from V and 4 bases from J, with 10 bases between. The CDR3 has 15 amino acids. Germline CDR1 SGDLS, CDR2 YYNGEE. CDR3 bases: TGTGCCAGCAGCGTAGGGGGGACTGGCACCGGGGAGCTGTTTTTT. Translated, it gives CASSVGGTGTGELFF. Based on the CDR3 plus reference TRBV9 and TRBJ2-2, the full variable domain is DSGVTQTPKHLITATGQRVTLRCSPRSGDLSVYWYQQSLDQGLQFLIQYYNGEERAKGNILERFSAQQFPDLHSELNLSSLELGDSALYFCASSVGGTGTGELFFGEGSRLTVL.

V gene TRBV20-1 combines with J gene TRBJ1-5; 7 bases fit TRBD1. Per germline, CDR1 DFQATT and CDR2 SNEGSKA (reference sequence). This CDR3 comprises 15 residues. Germline trimming cut 6 bases from V and 5 bases from J; bases unmatched to any gene: 13. The CDR3 DNA sequence: TGCAGTGCCACGCCGGGACAGTCATCATATCAGCCCCAGCATTTT. Translating it yields CSATPGQSSYQPQHF.